This T cell receptor beta chain stems from a study of blood T cells in healthy people across ages. J gave up 2 bases and V 4 bases, and 4 bases lay outside the gene matches. CDR1 is SEHNR and CDR2 is FQNEAQ in the germline V gene (reference sequence). This CDR3 spans 16 amino acids. This clonotype was seen more than once but under ten times. The antigen is undetermined. Whole-study findings and limits: The study found more naive CD4+ cells and higher diversity in long-lived than aged donors.

A J-beta primer mix and a sample-barcoded 5' primer were used in a second PCR of about 7 to 12 cycles. TCRdb analysed the 5' RACE reads with MiXCR anew, one entry per CDR3 protein. The repertoire has fewer than 800,000 distinct CDR3 sequences, 25% of them found once; the top ten carry under 10%. The data also belong to a second study, concerning T cells of mothers and their children. Turning to that study: Clones that were microchimeric and persistent were not detected among T cells.

The TCR comes from a boy under 18 in good health. Source material: blood. The chain links TRBV7-9 to TRBJ2-6; TRBD1 matches 8 bases. The CDR3 nucleotides read TGTGCCAGCAGCTCCACAGGGGGTGCTGGGGCCAACGTCCTGACTTTC. Protein product: CASSSTGGAGANVLTF.